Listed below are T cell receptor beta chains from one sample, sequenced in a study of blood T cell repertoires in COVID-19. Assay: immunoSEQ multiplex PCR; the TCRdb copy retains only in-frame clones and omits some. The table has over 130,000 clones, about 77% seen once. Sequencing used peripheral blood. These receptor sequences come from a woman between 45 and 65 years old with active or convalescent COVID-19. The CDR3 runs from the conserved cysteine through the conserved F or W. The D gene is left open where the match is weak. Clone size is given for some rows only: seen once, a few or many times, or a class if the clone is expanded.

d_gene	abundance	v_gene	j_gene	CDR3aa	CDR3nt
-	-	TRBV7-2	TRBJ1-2	CASSLAPQGSYGYTF	TGTGCCAGCAGCTTAGCGCCACAGGGAAGCTATGGCTACACCTTC
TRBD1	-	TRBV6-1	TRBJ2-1	CASSDQGASNEQFF	TGTGCCAGCAGTGACCAGGGGGCGTCTAATGAGCAGTTCTTC
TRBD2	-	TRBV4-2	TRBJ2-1	CASSWGPRGGDEQFF	TGTGCCAGCAGTTGGGGCCCACGCGGGGGGGATGAGCAGTTCTTC
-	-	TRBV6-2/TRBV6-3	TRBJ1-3	CASSYEHPRSGNTIYF	TGTGCCAGCAGTTACGAGCACCCACGCTCTGGAAACACCATATATTTT
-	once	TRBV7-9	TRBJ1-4	CASSLGQSNEKLFF	TGTGCCAGCAGCCTTGGACAGTCTAATGAAAAACTGTTTTTT
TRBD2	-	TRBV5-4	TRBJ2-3	CASSYGRLAGNTDTQYF	TGTGCCAGCAGCTACGGGCGACTAGCGGGGAACACAGATACGCAGTATTTT
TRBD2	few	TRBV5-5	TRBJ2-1	CASSWTSGSVLNEQFF	TGTGCCAGCAGCTGGACTAGCGGGAGTGTCCTGAATGAGCAGTTCTTC
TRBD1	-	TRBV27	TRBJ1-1	CASRAGTGAQIGSTEAFF	TGTGCCAGCAGGGCCGGGACAGGGGCTCAAATCGGATCCACTGAAGCTTTCTTT
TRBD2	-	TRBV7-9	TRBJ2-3	CASSLPTSGTRGQYF	TGTGCCAGCAGCTTACCGACTAGCGGGACCAGGGGGCAGTATTTT
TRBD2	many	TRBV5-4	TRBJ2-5	CASSPSGREETQYF	TGTGCCAGCAGCCCTTCAGGGAGGGAAGAGACCCAGTACTTC
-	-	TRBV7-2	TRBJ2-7	CASSIQGLADEQYF	TGTGCCAGCAGTATTCAGGGATTGGCGGACGAGCAGTACTTC
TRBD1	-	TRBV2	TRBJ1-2	CASSRRGGQGIQGGYTF	TGTGCCAGCAGTCGGAGGGGAGGACAGGGGATTCAGGGTGGCTACACCTTC
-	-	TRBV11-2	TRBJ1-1	CASSPGALNTEAFF	TGTGCCAGCAGCCCAGGGGCCTTGAACACTGAAGCTTTCTTT
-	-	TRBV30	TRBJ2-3	CAVGKGGSTDTQYF	TGTGCCGTCGGGAAGGGCGGAAGCACAGATACGCAGTATTTT
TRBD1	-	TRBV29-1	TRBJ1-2	CSVETLQGSGGYTF	TGCAGCGTTGAAACCCTACAGGGGAGCGGGGGCTACACCTTC
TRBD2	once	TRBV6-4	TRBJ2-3	CASTKKAPGGGTDTQYF	TGTGCCAGCACCAAGAAGGCCCCGGGAGGGGGCACAGATACGCAGTATTTT
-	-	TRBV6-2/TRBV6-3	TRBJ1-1	CASSYSRSEAFF	TGTGCCAGCAGTTACTCTAGATCTGAAGCTTTCTTT
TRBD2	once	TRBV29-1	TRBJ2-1	CSVPRLAGVSGEQFF	TGCAGCGTTCCAAGACTAGCGGGGGTCTCGGGTGAGCAGTTCTTC
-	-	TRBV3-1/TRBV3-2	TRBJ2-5	CASSQLGGETQYF	TGTGCCAGCAGCCAGCTAGGCGGAGAGACCCAGTACTTC
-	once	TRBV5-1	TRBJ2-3	CASSLADSSRDTQYF	TGCGCCAGCAGCTTGGCCGATTCTAGTAGGGATACGCAGTATTTT
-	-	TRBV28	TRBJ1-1	CASRGDARNTEAFF	TGTGCCAGCAGGGGAGACGCTCGGAACACTGAAGCTTTCTTT
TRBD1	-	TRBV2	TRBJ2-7	CASKSTGLNEQYF	TGTGCCAGCAAGTCGACAGGGTTAAACGAGCAGTACTTC
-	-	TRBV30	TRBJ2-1	CAWSVLGYNEQFF	TGTGCCTGGAGTGTACTAGGATACAATGAGCAGTTCTTC
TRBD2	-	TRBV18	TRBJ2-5	CASSPWTSGRETQYF	TGTGCCAGCTCACCGTGGACTAGCGGGAGGGAGACCCAGTACTTC
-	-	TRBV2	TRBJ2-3	CATGRERTDTQYF	TGTGCCACCGGCCGGGAGAGAACAGATACGCAGTATTTT
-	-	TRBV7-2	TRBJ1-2	CASSLVVPGAGVHGYTF	TGTGCCAGCAGCTTAGTGGTCCCAGGGGCGGGTGTTCACGGCTACACCTTC